The rows below give T cell receptor beta chains drawn from one sample of a study of a mutant IDH1 vaccine in newly diagnosed glioma. Profiling relied on immunoSEQ multiplex PCR, and the TCRdb table lists in-frame clones only, not all of them. The sample records approximately 11,000 clones, roughly four fifths being singletons. What these receptors recognize is not known. The input for sequencing was PBMCs, taken from a glioma patient whose treatment included an IDH1 peptide vaccine. The receptor set was obtained from a man aged 30 to 39 with glioma. Both conserved end residues are part of each CDR3. The order of the fields is clone size, D gene, V gene, J gene, CDR3 protein, CDR3 DNA. A D gene is named only where the DNA matches it firmly. Expanded clones are given a class, and other clones once, few, many or no size at all.

-	-	TRBV19	TRBJ1-1	CASSVQVNTEAFF	TGTGCCAGTAGTGTACAAGTGAACACTGAAGCTTTCTTT
-	-	TRBV6-5	TRBJ1-1	CATHRHENTEAFF	TGTGCCACCCACAGACATGAAAACACTGAAGCTTTCTTT
-	-	TRBV10-3	TRBJ1-5	CAISESSSWSNQPQHF	TGTGCCATCAGTGAGTCGAGCAGTTGGAGCAATCAGCCCCAGCATTTT
-	TRBD2	TRBV5-3	TRBJ2-1	CARSCGGEGLAGVSNEQFF	TGTGCCAGAAGCTGCGGCGGGGAGGGACTAGCGGGAGTTTCCAATGAGCAGTTCTTC
-	TRBD2	TRBV2	TRBJ2-1	CASSDTSGSTYNEQFF	TGTGCCAGCAGTGATACTAGCGGGAGTACTTACAATGAGCAGTTCTTC
-	-	TRBV5-1	TRBJ2-7	CASSLMGQEGDQYF	TGCGCCAGCAGCTTGATGGGGCAGGAAGGCGATCAGTACTTC
-	-	TRBV4-2	TRBJ2-7	CASSPSGRLPTYEQYF	TGTGCCAGCAGCCCCTCGGGACGCTTGCCTACCTACGAGCAGTACTTC
-	-	TRBV14	TRBJ2-3	CASSQDPGGTDTQYF	TGTGCCAGCAGCCAAGACCCGGGGGGCACAGATACGCAGTATTTT
-	-	TRBV7-8	TRBJ1-1	CASSLQNTEAFF	TGTGCCAGCAGCCTACAGAACACTGAAGCTTTCTTT
-	-	TRBV5-1	TRBJ2-7	CASSFDIIYEQYF	TGCGCCAGCAGCTTCGACATTATTTACGAGCAGTACTTC
-	-	TRBV6-5	TRBJ2-2	CASSPSDAGELFF	TGTGCCAGCAGTCCTAGCGACGCCGGGGAGCTGTTTTTT
once	-	TRBV28	TRBJ2-3	CASSPHTDTQYF	TGTGCCAGCAGTCCTCATACAGATACGCAGTATTTT
-	-	TRBV2	TRBJ1-2	CASSPVAVGYGYTF	TGTGCCAGCAGTCCCGTGGCCGTTGGCTATGGCTACACCTTC
-	TRBD1	TRBV7-9	TRBJ2-7	CASSHTGAGYEQYF	TGTGCCAGCAGCCATACAGGGGCGGGCTACGAGCAGTACTTC
few	-	TRBV6-1	TRBJ1-1	CASSEDLGGSTEAFF	TGTGCCAGCAGTGAAGATCTGGGTGGTAGCACTGAAGCTTTCTTT
-	-	TRBV15	TRBJ1-2	CATSREPRGNYGYTF	TGTGCCACCAGCAGAGAGCCGCGGGGTAACTATGGCTACACCTTC
-	-	TRBV5-8	TRBJ1-3	CASSRDSSGNTIYF	TGTGCCAGCAGCAGAGACAGCTCTGGAAACACCATATATTTT
few	TRBD2	TRBV2	TRBJ2-7	CASSSFYSGRAYEQYF	TGTGCCAGCAGCTCTTTTTATAGCGGGAGGGCCTACGAGCAGTACTTC
-	TRBD1	TRBV6-5	TRBJ1-4	CASSTQQGAKEKLFF	TGTGCCAGCAGTACACAACAGGGGGCGAAGGAAAAACTGTTTTTT
-	TRBD1	TRBV10-2	TRBJ2-3	CASLDRDRAPWGTDTQYF	TGCGCCAGCCTCGACCGGGACAGGGCGCCGTGGGGCACAGATACGCAGTATTTT
-	TRBD2	TRBV5-1	TRBJ2-7	CASSLARLAGYEQYF	TGCGCCAGCAGCTTGGCCAGGCTAGCGGGCTACGAGCAGTACTTC
-	-	TRBV4-1	TRBJ2-1	CASSHGTDGDEQFF	TGCGCCAGCAGCCACGGGACGGACGGGGATGAGCAGTTCTTC
-	-	TRBV7-8	TRBJ1-1	CASSPVRTEAFF	TGTGCCAGCAGCCCGGTCCGCACTGAAGCTTTCTTT
-	-	TRBV7-9	TRBJ1-2	CASSPRGPGYTF	TGTGCCAGCAGCCCCCGAGGTCCCGGCTACACCTTC
-	-	TRBV19	TRBJ2-1	CASTAANEQFF	TGTGCCAGTACGGCAGCGAATGAGCAGTTCTTC
few	-	TRBV4-2	TRBJ1-1	CASSQGGSTEAFF	TGTGCCAGCAGCCAAGGGGGGAGCACTGAAGCTTTCTTT
-	-	TRBV6-5	TRBJ2-3	CASSYTSGGGTDTQYF	TGTGCCAGCAGTTACACCTCTGGCGGGGGCACAGATACGCAGTATTTT
-	TRBD1	TRBV6-1	TRBJ2-7	CASSPGTGSPYEQYF	TGTGCCAGCAGCCCCGGGACAGGGAGTCCCTACGAGCAGTACTTC
-	-	TRBV10-3	TRBJ2-5	CAISESEGPQYF	TGTGCCATCAGTGAGTCGGAGGGGCCCCAGTACTTC
-	-	TRBV9	TRBJ2-3	CASSVEAADTQYF	TGTGCCAGCAGCGTAGAGGCAGCAGATACGCAGTATTTT
-	-	TRBV30	TRBJ2-7	CAWSVRGSGFFYEQYF	TGTGCCTGGAGTGTACGGGGGAGCGGGTTCTTCTACGAGCAGTACTTC
-	TRBD2	TRBV5-6	TRBJ2-1	CASSRGTSGRGYNEQFF	TGTGCCAGCAGCCGCGGGACTAGCGGGAGAGGATACAATGAGCAGTTCTTC
-	TRBD1	TRBV11-2	TRBJ1-1	CASSFSLGGPGTEAFF	TGTGCCAGCAGCTTCTCTTTAGGGGGCCCGGGCACTGAAGCTTTCTTT
-	-	TRBV18	TRBJ2-3	CASSRDFDDTQYF	TGTGCCAGCTCTCGGGACTTCGATGATACGCAGTATTTT
-	-	TRBV12-5	TRBJ1-3	CASGPHRGSGNTIYF	TGTGCTAGTGGTCCCCACCGGGGATCTGGAAACACCATATATTTT
-	TRBD2	TRBV18	TRBJ2-1	CASSPTGVSGRAAQFF	TGTGCCAGCTCACCTACGGGGGTTAGCGGGAGGGCCGCCCAGTTCTTC
-	-	TRBV7-9	TRBJ1-1	CASSLALAGNTEAFF	TGTGCCAGCAGCTTAGCGTTGGCGGGAAACACTGAAGCTTTCTTT
-	-	TRBV5-6	TRBJ1-4	CASSLMSVGGNEKLFF	TGTGCCAGCAGCTTGATGTCGGTAGGCGGTAATGAAAAACTGTTTTTT
-	TRBD2	TRBV5-1	TRBJ2-1	CASSLGLQPSSGNEQFF	TGCGCCAGCAGCTTAGGCCTACAGCCTTCTAGCGGGAATGAGCAGTTCTTC
few	-	TRBV7-9	TRBJ1-4	CATRGGFGEKLFF	TGTGCCACCCGGGGGGGGTTTGGTGAAAAACTGTTTTTT
-	TRBD1	TRBV7-9	TRBJ2-7	CASSHPTGTGSYEQYF	TGTGCCAGCAGCCACCCGACCGGGACAGGGTCCTACGAGCAGTACTTC
-	TRBD2	TRBV5-6	TRBJ2-1	CASTVTGTSGYNEQFF	TGTGCCAGCACCGTAACCGGGACTAGCGGTTACAATGAGCAGTTCTTC
-	-	TRBV11-1	TRBJ1-2	CASSFQGFGDGYTF	TGTGCCAGCAGCTTCCAAGGGTTTGGGGATGGCTACACCTTC
-	-	TRBV7-2	TRBJ2-5	CASSLDREETQYF	TGTGCCAGCAGCCTGGATAGGGAAGAGACCCAGTACTTC
once	TRBD2	TRBV14	TRBJ2-1	CASSTSGSSYNEQFF	TGTGCCAGCAGCACTAGCGGAAGCTCCTACAATGAGCAGTTCTTC
-	-	TRBV5-1	TRBJ2-2	CASSLQGVVATGELFF	TGCGCCAGCAGCTTGCAGGGAGTGGTAGCGACCGGGGAGCTGTTTTTT